One and the same sample provided the 30 T cell receptor beta chains below, sequenced in a study of blood T cell repertoires in COVID-19. Profiled with immunoSEQ multiplex PCR; TCRdb holds only in-frame clones, not every one. The sample records about 59,000 clones, around 86% being singletons. Sequences were obtained from peripheral blood. The receptors come from a woman of 80 years or more with acute or convalescent COVID-19.

V is TRBV23-1 and J is TRBJ2-3; TRBD1 is a possible D gene (5 bases). TRBV23-1 is identified as an open reading frame with a role that is uncertain. The V end was cut by 4 bases, the J end by 4 bases, with 18 bases between. The CDR3 runs to 16 residues. DNA for the CDR3: TGCGCCAGCAGTCGTGAGCAGGTTACGACAGCAGATACGCAGTATTTT. Residues: CASSREQVTTADTQYF.

This clone occurred a few times. The CDR3 protein is CASSESTWAHTGELFF. Here the CDR3 DNA reads TGCGCCAGCAGTGAGTCGACGTGGGCTCACACCGGGGAGCTGTTTTTT. The chain joins TRBV10-1 to TRBJ2-2; no clear D gene. Trimming stripped 0 bases from V and 3 bases from J, with 11 bases between. Germline CDR1 WNHNN, CDR2 SYGVQD (reference sequence). This CDR3 has 16 residues.

This chain joins TRBV5-4 and TRBJ1-2; 7 bases are shared with TRBD1. V trimming: 0 bases; J trimming: 2 bases; junction bases outside the gene matches: 7. CDR3 length: 16 amino acids. In germline, CDR1 is SGHNT, CDR2 YYREEE (reference sequence). This CDR3 is CASSLARQGVNYGYTF. CDR3 DNA: TGTGCCAGCAGCTTGGCAAGGCAGGGGGTAAACTATGGCTACACCTTC.

The V and J genes are TRBV6-5 and TRBJ1-1; 10 bases are a match to TRBD1. The junction had 6 bases not matched to a gene; V was cut back by 5 bases and J by 3 bases. Germline CDR1 is MNHEY and CDR2 is SVGAGI. This CDR3 has 15 amino acids. Here the CDR3 reads CASSPGTGADTEAFF. In DNA, the CDR3 is TGTGCCAGCAGTCCCGGGACAGGGGCCGACACTGAAGCTTTCTTT.

V and J are TRBV6-1 and TRBJ1-5, with 7 positions matching TRBD1. This CDR3 has 14 amino acids. With 0 bases clipped from V and 6 bases from J, the junction kept 2 bases outside the gene matches. CDR1 and CDR2 from the germline V gene are MNHNS and SASEGT. The CDR3, as DNA: TGTGCCAGCAGTGAAGCGACAGGGCGTCAGCCCCAGCATTTT. It codes for CASSEATGRQPQHF.

The table lists this clone with a count of one. The rearrangement joins TRBV9 to TRBJ1-6; tentatively, D is TRBD1 (5 bases). The CDR3 totals 15 residues. The germline V gene encodes CDR1 SGDLS and CDR2 YYNGEE. Trimming removed 4 bases at V and 8 bases at J, with 16 bases between. In nucleotides, the CDR3 is TGTGCCAGCAGCTTCCAGGGTAGTTCGGATTCACCCCTCCACTTT. This sequence encodes CASSFQGSSDSPLHF.

The rearrangement joins TRBV23-1 to TRBJ2-5, with TRBD1 matching over 9 bases. TRBV23-1 is an open reading frame, and its role is uncertain. The CDR3 loop spans 14 amino acids. Trimming removed 4 bases from V and 4 bases from J; junction bases left unmatched: 4. The CDR3 is CASSLQDRGETQYF. CDR3 coding DNA: TGCGCCAGCAGTCTACAGGACAGGGGAGAGACCCAGTACTTC.

This clone was counted between two and nine times. The genes are TRBV27 and TRBJ2-7; TRBD1 agrees at 7 bases. Germline CDR1 and CDR2: MNHEY and SMNVEV (reference sequence). This CDR3 region has 15 residues. With 2 bases clipped from V and 6 bases from J, the junction kept 10 bases outside the gene matches. CDR3 DNA: TGTGCCAGCAGTTTACCCTCGACAGGGTTTGGCGAGCAGTACTTC. It specifies CASSLPSTGFGEQYF.

The chain couples TRBV4-1 to TRBJ2-1, with TRBD2 identical over 12 bases. The CDR3 totals 16 residues. Trimming removed 1 base from V and 10 bases from J; junction bases left unmatched: 8. CDR1 and CDR2 (germline): MGHRA, YSYEKL. The CDR3 is CASSQVRLAGVREQFF. CDR3 nucleotide sequence: TGCGCCAGCAGCCAAGTAAGACTAGCGGGAGTTCGCGAGCAGTTCTTC.

The J gene is TRBJ2-7, the V gene TRBV9, with 7 positions matching TRBD2. The CDR3 sequence is 13 residues long. V dropped 0 bases and J dropped 7; count of bases not matched to a gene: 4. Germline loops: CDR1 SGDLS, CDR2 YYNGEE. CDR3 nucleotide sequence: TGTGCCAGCAGCGTAGCGTCGGGAGGAGAGCAGTACTTC. Translated, it gives CASSVASGGEQYF.

V is TRBV7-2 and J is TRBJ2-7, with D unclear. The CDR3 is made up of 13 amino acids. V dropped 0 bases and J dropped 1 base, with 4 bases sitting between them. Germline V gene lookup returns CDR1 SGHTA and CDR2 FQGNSA. This CDR3 is CASSLASSYEQYF. The CDR3, as DNA: TGTGCCAGCAGCTTAGCCTCGTCCTACGAGCAGTACTTC.

V gene TRBV5-4 combines with J gene TRBJ2-5, with a tentative D call TRBD1 (5 bases). This CDR3 has 14 amino acids. Germline V lookup: CDR1 SGHNT, CDR2 YYREEE (reference sequence). With 0 bases removed from V and 1 base from J, the gap between germline ends came to 7 bases. This CDR3 is CASSLGGTQETQYF. CDR3 DNA: TGTGCCAGCAGCTTGGGGGGCACCCAAGAGACCCAGTACTTC.

The CDR3 nucleotides are TGTGCCAGCAGCCCACCCGCAAAAGGACTAGCGGGCCCCTACAATGAGCAGTTCTTC. Its protein product is CASSPPAKGLAGPYNEQFF. The chain links TRBV14 to TRBJ2-1; 11 nucleotides align to TRBD2. CDR1 and CDR2 from the germline V gene are SGHDN and FVKESK. Unmatched junction bases numbered 13, after V lost 4 bases and J lost 2 bases. The length of the CDR3 is 19 residues.

This sequence joins TRBV19 and TRBJ2-1; D perhaps matches TRBD2 (6 bases). Germline V gene data show CDR1 as LNHDA and CDR2 as SQIVND (reference sequence). There are 17 residues in the CDR3. V was trimmed by 7 bases and J by 0 bases, leaving 19 bases between them. The CDR3 bases are TGTGCCAGTACCCCCTTCAAGCGGGTGAGCTCCTACAATGAGCAGTTCTTC. The encoded protein is CASTPFKRVSSYNEQFF.

The chain employs TRBV18 and TRBJ1-4, with D unresolved. Trimming stripped 2 bases from V and 0 bases from J, with 10 bases between. The CDR3 is 16 residues long. From germline, CDR1 is KGHSH and CDR2 LQKENI. The CDR3 spells CASSPSLSTTNEKLFF. Here the CDR3 DNA reads TGTGCCAGCTCACCAAGCCTTTCTACAACTAATGAAAAACTGTTTTTT.

The CDR3 region is CASSPSRNQPQHF. In nucleotides, the CDR3 is TGTGCCAGCAGCCCTTCGAGGAATCAGCCCCAGCATTTT. The chain combines TRBV21-1 with TRBJ1-5. TRBV21-1 is reported as a pseudogene. The CDR3 consists of 13 residues.

This clone was counted a single time. V and J are TRBV6-6 and TRBJ1-2; 8 bases are shared with TRBD1. CDR1 is MNHNY, CDR2 SVGAGI, per germline (reference sequence). J gave up 1 base and V 6 bases, and 1 base lay outside the gene matches. The CDR3 spans 13 residues. The CDR3 DNA is TGTGCCAGCAGGGACAGGGTTAACTATGGCTACACCTTC. This sequence encodes CASRDRVNYGYTF.

The chain employs TRBV3-1 (or the pseudogene TRBV3-2) and TRBJ1-5; the D is unclear. Between the trimmed V and J ends, which lost 4 bases and 4 bases, there was a span of 5 bases. Looked up from germline, CDR1 is LGHDT and CDR2 is YNNKEL (reference sequence). This CDR3 contains 12 residues. CDR3 coding DNA: TGTGCCAGCAGCCTCCAGAATCAGCCCCAGCATTTT. It yields the protein CASSLQNQPQHF.

This rearrangement joins TRBV9 to TRBJ1-4; 7 bases line up with TRBD1. The CDR3 totals 16 residues. Germline V lookup: CDR1 SGDLS, CDR2 YYNGEE. V lost 3 bases, J lost 5 bases, and 10 bases stayed unmatched. This chain's CDR3 is CASSADRQGGNEKLFF. The DNA of the CDR3 is TGTGCCAGCAGCGCAGACAGACAGGGCGGCAATGAAAAACTGTTTTTT.

The chain recombines TRBV19 with TRBJ2-1, with TRBD2 matching over 11 bases. Germline-derived CDR1 and CDR2 are LNHDA and SQIVND (reference sequence). CDR3 length: 16 residues. The V segment lost 5 bases and the J segment 4 bases; nucleotides outside the gene matches: 7. The CDR3 spells CASSPAGTSGYNEQFF. The CDR3 region has the DNA TGTGCCAGTAGTCCAGCAGGGACTAGCGGATACAATGAGCAGTTCTTC.

The CDR3 spells CAAGGADTGELFF. CDR3 nucleotide sequence: TGTGCTGCCGGGGGGGCCGACACCGGGGAGCTGTTTTTT. The V call is TRBV19, the J call TRBJ2-2, with 8 bases fitting TRBD2. Germline values: CDR1 LNHDA, CDR2 SQIVND (reference sequence). This CDR3 spans 13 amino acids.

J is TRBJ2-1 and V is TRBV3-1 (or the pseudogene TRBV3-2); 10 nucleotides match TRBD2. The CDR3 contains 17 residues. V shed 2 bases, J shed 6 bases, and the junction held 10 bases outside the gene matches. The germline V gene encodes CDR1 LGHDT and CDR2 YNNKEL (reference sequence). The CDR3 spells CASSQWPSGSTGNEQFF. The CDR3 DNA reads TGTGCCAGCAGCCAATGGCCTAGCGGGAGTACAGGCAATGAGCAGTTCTTC.

The chain couples TRBV5-6 to TRBJ2-2, with D unclear. CDR1 SGHDT and CDR2 YYEEEE come from the germline V gene. This CDR3 is 13 amino acids long. V was cut by 4 bases and J by 7 bases, with 11 bases left in between. CDR3 protein: CASSLGANGELFF. CDR3 bases: TGTGCCAGCAGCCTGGGCGCAAACGGGGAGCTGTTTTTT.

The chain uses TRBV4-1 and TRBJ2-1; tentatively, D is TRBD1 (6 bases). Germline V gives CDR1 MGHRA, CDR2 YSYEKL. The CDR3 sequence is 14 residues long. V lost 1 base and J 8 bases, leaving 12 bases between the germline ends. The CDR3 nucleotides are TGCGCCAGCAGCCAAGTAGAGGGGGTAGATGAGCAGTTCTTC. Translation: CASSQVEGVDEQFF.

The chain joins TRBV9 to TRBJ1-1, with TRBD1 matching over 7 bases. This CDR3 is built from 14 residues. The germline V gene encodes CDR1 SGDLS and CDR2 YYNGEE. V was pared by 4 bases and J by 4 bases, with 7 bases of the junction left unmatched. CDR3: CASSSSTGRTEAFF. CDR3 nucleotides: TGTGCCAGCAGCTCCTCGACAGGGCGCACTGAAGCTTTCTTT.

CDR3 protein: CAYDRALMNTEAFF. The CDR3 DNA reads TGTGCCTATGACAGGGCTTTAATGAACACTGAAGCTTTCTTT. V is TRBV30 and J is TRBJ1-1, with 7 bases matching TRBD1. Germline V lookup: CDR1 GTSNPN, CDR2 SVGIG (reference sequence). The CDR3 spans 14 residues. Trimming at V came to 7 bases and at J to 0 bases, leaving 8 bases not matched to a gene.

The V call is TRBV5-1, the J call TRBJ2-1; the match to TRBD2 covers 9 bases. CDR3 length equals 15 residues. The germline gives CDR1 SGHRS, CDR2 YFSETQ. Trimming took 3 bases from V and 7 from J; bases not matched to a gene: 8. The CDR3 sequence is CASSSQAGGFNEQFF. The CDR3 nucleotides read TGCGCCAGCAGCTCTCAAGCGGGAGGTTTTAATGAGCAGTTCTTC. The entire variable domain, with the rest obtained from reference TRBV5-1 and TRBJ2-1, is as follows: KAGVTQTPRYLIKTRGQQVTLSCSPISGHRSVSWYQQTPGQGLQFLFEYFSETQRNKGNFPGRFSGRQFSNSRSEMNVSTLELGDSALYLCASSSQAGGFNEQFFGPGTRLTVL.

The V gene is TRBV3-1 (or the pseudogene TRBV3-2), the J gene TRBJ1-2, with 8 bases identical to TRBD1. The CDR3 contains 15 residues. The trim removed 3 bases at V and 4 bases at J, leaving 7 bases unmatched. Per the germline V gene, CDR1 is LGHDT and CDR2 is YNNKEL (reference sequence). The CDR3 DNA reads TGTGCCAGCAGCCACCCGACGACAGGGGTCTATGGCTACACCTTC. It is translated as CASSHPTTGVYGYTF.

The chain joins TRBV7-9 to TRBJ1-2; D perhaps matches TRBD1 (5 bases). The CDR3 runs to 15 residues. Between the trimmed V and J ends, which lost 3 bases and 8 bases, there was a span of 19 bases. Germline V lookup: CDR1 SEHNR, CDR2 FQNEAQ (reference sequence). DNA for the CDR3: TGTGCCAGCAGCTTGCCCGGCAGGGCGTTTGTAGGCTACACCTTC. Protein sequence: CASSLPGRAFVGYTF.

This chain links TRBV15 with TRBJ2-2; D is possibly TRBD1 (7 bases). V was shortened by 0 bases and J by 5 bases, with 10 bases between the two germline ends. The CDR3 loop spans 15 amino acids. Germline CDR1 reads LNHNV; CDR2 reads YYDKDF (reference sequence). As DNA, the CDR3 is TGTGCCACCAGCAGAGACAGGGGGAGGACCGGGGAGCTGTTTTTT. Its translation is CATSRDRGRTGELFF.